The following is a T cell receptor (beta chain) sequence with its context. This sample is part of a study of blood T cell repertoires in COVID-19. Study-level background: Researchers got acute and convalescent COVID-19 samples from the United States, Italy and Spain. T cells, B-cell-depleted T cells, or PBMCs supplied cDNA or gDNA.

Authors' analysis steps: Amplified reference gene primers provided the basis for estimating nucleated cell counts. Repertoires were generated with immunoSEQ multiplex PCR, while TCRdb's copy carries only in-frame clones and drops some. The D gene and trimming were derived from the DNA, and the V and J assignments and clone size from that table. In the table there are about 46,000 clones, over 70% of which are singletons. Germline-derived CDR1 and CDR2 are SGHKS and YYEKEE (reference sequence). Unmatched junction bases numbered 13, after V lost 4 bases and J lost 4 bases. The CDR3 sequence is 16 residues long.

The chain recombines TRBV5-5 with TRBJ2-7; 8 positions agree with TRBD1. The TCR sequence derives from a human donor with active COVID-19. The donor label of this sample is uncertain. Sequencing was performed on peripheral blood. The CDR3 sequence is CASSQEDRDQLYEQYF. In nucleotides, the CDR3 is TGTGCCAGCAGCCAAGAGGACAGGGACCAACTTTACGAGCAGTACTTC.